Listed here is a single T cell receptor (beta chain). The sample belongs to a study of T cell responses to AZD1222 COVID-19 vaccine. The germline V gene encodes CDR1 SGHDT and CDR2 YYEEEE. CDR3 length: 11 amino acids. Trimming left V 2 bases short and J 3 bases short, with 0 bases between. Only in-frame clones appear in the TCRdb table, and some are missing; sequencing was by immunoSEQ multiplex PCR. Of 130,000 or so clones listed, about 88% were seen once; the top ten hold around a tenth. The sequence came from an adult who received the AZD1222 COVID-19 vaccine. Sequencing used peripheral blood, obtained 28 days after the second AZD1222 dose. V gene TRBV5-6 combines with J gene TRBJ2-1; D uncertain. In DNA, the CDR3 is TGTGCCAGCAGCTTCTACAATGAGCAGTTCTTC. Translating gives CASSFYNEQFF.